Reported below is one T cell receptor beta chain. Its specificity is unknown. Use of 60 Vbeta and 13 Jbeta primers characterized the PCR. Produced via immunoSEQ multiplex PCR; TCRdb's table is partial and in-frame only. The sample includes around 150,000 clones, roughly 80% of them seen just once. Trimming left V 3 bases short and J 1 base short, with 12 bases between. The CDR3 is 15 amino acids. Germline CDR1 SGHNT, CDR2 YENEEA. The sample is drawn from a study of cytomegalovirus exposure and HLA in healthy donors. Study results and caveats: In an earlier analysis, in about 530 donors, most V segments appeared productive either ~87% or ~30% of the time. The authors judged a highly shared variant cluster likely a sequencing artifact. The study recorded over 150 TCR beta chains that were cytomegalovirus-associated.

This clonotype was sampled from a male donor in good health and CMV-seropositive. The chain combines TRBV11-3 with TRBJ1-2; tentatively, D is TRBD1 (6 bases). The sample was PBMCs. The chain's CDR3 is CASSLGAKGNYGYTF. CDR3 in DNA: TGTGCCAGCAGCTTGGGGGCGAAAGGTAACTATGGCTACACCTTC.